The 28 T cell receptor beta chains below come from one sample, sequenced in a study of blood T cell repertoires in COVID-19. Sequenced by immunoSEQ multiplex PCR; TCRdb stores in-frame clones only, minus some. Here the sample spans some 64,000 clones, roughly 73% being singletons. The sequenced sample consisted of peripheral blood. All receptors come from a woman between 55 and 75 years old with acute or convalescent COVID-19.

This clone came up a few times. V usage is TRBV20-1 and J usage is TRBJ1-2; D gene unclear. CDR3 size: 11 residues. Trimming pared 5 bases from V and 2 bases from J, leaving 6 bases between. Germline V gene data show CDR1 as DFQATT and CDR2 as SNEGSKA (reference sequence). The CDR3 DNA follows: TGCAGTGCTCCCTTAAACTATGGCTACACCTTC. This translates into CSAPLNYGYTF.

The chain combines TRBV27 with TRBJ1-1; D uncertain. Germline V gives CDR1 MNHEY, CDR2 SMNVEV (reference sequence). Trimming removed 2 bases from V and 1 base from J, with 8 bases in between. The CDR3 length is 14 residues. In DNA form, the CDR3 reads TGTGCCAGCAGTTTAACAGAACGGAACACTGAAGCTTTCTTT. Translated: CASSLTERNTEAFF.

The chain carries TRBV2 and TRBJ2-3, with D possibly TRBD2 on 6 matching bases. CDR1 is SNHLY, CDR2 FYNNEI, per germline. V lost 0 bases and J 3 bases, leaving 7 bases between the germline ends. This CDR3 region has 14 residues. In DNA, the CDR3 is TGTGCCAGCAGTGAAGCGGGGAGGACAGATACGCAGTATTTT. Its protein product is CASSEAGRTDTQYF.

The DNA for the CDR3 is TGTGCCAGCTCACCAATGGGGCCGGGACAGGGATATCAGCCCCAGCATTTT. Encoded protein: CASSPMGPGQGYQPQHF. V gene TRBV18 combines with J gene TRBJ1-5, with 9 bases identical to TRBD1. This CDR3 has 17 residues. Germline values: CDR1 KGHSH, CDR2 LQKENI. J was trimmed by 5 bases and V by 2 bases; bases with no gene match: 10.

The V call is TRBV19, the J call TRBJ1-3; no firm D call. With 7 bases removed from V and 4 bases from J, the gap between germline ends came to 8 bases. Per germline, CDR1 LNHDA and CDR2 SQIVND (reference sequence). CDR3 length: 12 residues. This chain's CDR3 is CASTVRGNTIYF. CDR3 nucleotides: TGTGCCAGTACCGTTAGAGGAAACACCATATATTTT.

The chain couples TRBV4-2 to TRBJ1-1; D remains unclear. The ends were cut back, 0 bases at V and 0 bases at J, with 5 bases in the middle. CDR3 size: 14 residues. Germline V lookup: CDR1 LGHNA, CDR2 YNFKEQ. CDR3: CASSQDEMNTEAFF. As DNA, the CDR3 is TGTGCCAGCAGCCAAGATGAGATGAACACTGAAGCTTTCTTT.

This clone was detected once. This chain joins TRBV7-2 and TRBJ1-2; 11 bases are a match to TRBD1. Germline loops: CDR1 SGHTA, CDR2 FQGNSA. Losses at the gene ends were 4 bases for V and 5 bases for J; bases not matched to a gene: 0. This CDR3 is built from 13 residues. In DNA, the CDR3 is TGTGCCAGCAGCTGGGACAGGGGGTATGGCTACACCTTC. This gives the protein CASSWDRGYGYTF.

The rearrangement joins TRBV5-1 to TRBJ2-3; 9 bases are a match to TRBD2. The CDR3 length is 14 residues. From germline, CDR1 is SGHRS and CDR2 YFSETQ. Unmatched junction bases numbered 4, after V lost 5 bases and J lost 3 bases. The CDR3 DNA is TGCGCCAGCAGGAGACTAGCGGTAACAGATACGCAGTATTTT. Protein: CASRRLAVTDTQYF.

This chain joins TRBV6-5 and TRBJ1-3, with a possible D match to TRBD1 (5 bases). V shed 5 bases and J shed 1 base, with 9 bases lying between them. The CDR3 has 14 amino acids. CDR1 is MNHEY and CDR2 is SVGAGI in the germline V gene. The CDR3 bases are TGTGCCAGCAGTACAGGCGCTTCTGGAAACACCATATATTTT. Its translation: CASSTGASGNTIYF.

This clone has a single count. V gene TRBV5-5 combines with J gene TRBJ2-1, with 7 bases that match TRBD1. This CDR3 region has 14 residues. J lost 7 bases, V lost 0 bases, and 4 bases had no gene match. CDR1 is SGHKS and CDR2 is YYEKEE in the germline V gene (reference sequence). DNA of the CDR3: TGTGCCAGCAGCTTGGTCCAACAGGGGAATGAGCAGTTCTTC. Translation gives CASSLVQQGNEQFF. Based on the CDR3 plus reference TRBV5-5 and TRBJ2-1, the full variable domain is DAGVTQSPTHLIKTRGQQVTLRCSPISGHKSVSWYQQVLGQGPQFIFQYYEKEERGRGNFPDRFSARQFPNYSSELNVNALLLGDSALYLCASSLVQQGNEQFFGPGTRLTVL.

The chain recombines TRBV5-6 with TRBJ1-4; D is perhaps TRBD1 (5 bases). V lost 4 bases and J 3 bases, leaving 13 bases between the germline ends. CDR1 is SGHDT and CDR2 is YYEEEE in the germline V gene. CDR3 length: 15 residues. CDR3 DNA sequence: TGTGCCAGCAGCACCATCGGGGGGGCTAATGAAAAACTGTTTTTT. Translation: CASSTIGGANEKLFF.

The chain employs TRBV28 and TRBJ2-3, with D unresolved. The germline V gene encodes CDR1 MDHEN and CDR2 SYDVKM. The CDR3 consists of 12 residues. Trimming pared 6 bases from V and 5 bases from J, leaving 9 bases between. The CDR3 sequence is CASSFNGDTQYF. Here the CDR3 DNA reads TGTGCCAGCAGCTTTAACGGAGATACGCAGTATTTT. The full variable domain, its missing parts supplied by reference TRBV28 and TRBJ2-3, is DVKVTQSSRYLVKRTGEKVFLECVQDMDHENMFWYRQDPGLGLRLIYFSYDVKMKEKGDIPEGYSVSREKKERFSLILESASTNQTSMYLCASSFNGDTQYFGPGTRLTVL.

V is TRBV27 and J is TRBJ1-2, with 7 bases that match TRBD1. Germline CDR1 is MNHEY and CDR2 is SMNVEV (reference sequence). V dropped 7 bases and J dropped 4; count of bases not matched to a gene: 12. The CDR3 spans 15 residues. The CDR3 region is CASTNSRGRGYGYTF. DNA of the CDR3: TGTGCCAGCACCAATTCGAGGGGGCGCGGCTATGGCTACACCTTC.

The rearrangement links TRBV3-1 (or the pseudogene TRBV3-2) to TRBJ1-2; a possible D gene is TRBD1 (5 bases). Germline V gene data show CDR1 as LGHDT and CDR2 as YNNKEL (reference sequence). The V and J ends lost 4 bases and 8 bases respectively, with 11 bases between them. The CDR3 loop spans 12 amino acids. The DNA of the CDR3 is TGTGCCAGCAGCCCTCCGGGGGAAGGCTACACCTTC. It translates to CASSPPGEGYTF.

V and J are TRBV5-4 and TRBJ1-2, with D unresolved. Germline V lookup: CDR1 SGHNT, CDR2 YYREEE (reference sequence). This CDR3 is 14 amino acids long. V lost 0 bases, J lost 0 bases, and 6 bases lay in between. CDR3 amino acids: CASSLDTANYGYTF. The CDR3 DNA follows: TGTGCCAGCAGCTTGGATACGGCTAACTATGGCTACACCTTC.

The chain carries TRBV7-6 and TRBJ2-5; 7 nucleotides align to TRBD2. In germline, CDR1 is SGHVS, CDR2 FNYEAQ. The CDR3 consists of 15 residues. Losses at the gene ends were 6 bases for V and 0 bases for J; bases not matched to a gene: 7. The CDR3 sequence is CASRSQRGHQETQYF. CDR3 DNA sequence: TGTGCCAGCAGATCCCAGCGGGGCCACCAAGAGACCCAGTACTTC.

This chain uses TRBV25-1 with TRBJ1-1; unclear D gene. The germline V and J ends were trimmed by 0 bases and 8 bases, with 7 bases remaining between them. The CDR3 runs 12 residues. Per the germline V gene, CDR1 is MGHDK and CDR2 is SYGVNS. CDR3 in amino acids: CASSEYETEAFF. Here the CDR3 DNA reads TGTGCCAGCAGTGAATATGAGACAGAAGCTTTCTTT.

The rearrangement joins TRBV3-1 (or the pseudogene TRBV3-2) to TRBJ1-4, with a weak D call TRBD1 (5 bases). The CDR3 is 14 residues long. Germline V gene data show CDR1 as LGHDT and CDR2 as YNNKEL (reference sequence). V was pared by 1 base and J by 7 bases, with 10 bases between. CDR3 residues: CASSQVGLGEKLFF. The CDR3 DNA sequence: TGTGCCAGCAGCCAAGTGGGGCTGGGTGAAAAACTGTTTTTT.

The CDR3 here is CATIGVTGGPNQPQHF. The CDR3 coding sequence is TGTGCCACCATAGGGGTCACAGGGGGACCTAATCAGCCCCAGCATTTT. The chain has TRBV24-1 and TRBJ1-5; 8 bases are shared with TRBD1. CDR3 size: 16 residues. Germline loops: CDR1 KGHDR, CDR2 SFDVKD. V was clipped by 8 bases and J by 4 bases; unmatched bases: 12.

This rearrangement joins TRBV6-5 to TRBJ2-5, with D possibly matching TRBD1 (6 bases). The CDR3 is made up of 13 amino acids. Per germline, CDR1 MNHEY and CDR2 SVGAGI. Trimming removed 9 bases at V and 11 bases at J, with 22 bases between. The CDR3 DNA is TGTGCCAGTCACGCAGGGCCAGGGGAAGCTCAGTACTTC. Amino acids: CASHAGPGEAQYF.

The CDR3 loop reads CASSQVLGANGQPQHF. Written as DNA, the CDR3 is TGCGCCAGCAGCCAAGTTCTAGGGGCGAACGGACAGCCCCAGCATTTT. The chain uses TRBV4-3 and TRBJ1-5; the D gene is possibly TRBD1 (5 bases). CDR3 length equals 16 residues. Looked up from germline, CDR1 is LGHNA and CDR2 is YSLEER. V lost 1 base, J lost 7 bases, and 17 bases lay in between.

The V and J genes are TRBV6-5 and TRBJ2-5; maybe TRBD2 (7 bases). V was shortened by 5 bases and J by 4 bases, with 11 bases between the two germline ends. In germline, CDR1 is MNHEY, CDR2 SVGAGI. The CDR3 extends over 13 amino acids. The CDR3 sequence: CASSRGALETQYF. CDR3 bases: TGTGCCAGCAGTCGGGGGGCCTTAGAGACCCAGTACTTC.

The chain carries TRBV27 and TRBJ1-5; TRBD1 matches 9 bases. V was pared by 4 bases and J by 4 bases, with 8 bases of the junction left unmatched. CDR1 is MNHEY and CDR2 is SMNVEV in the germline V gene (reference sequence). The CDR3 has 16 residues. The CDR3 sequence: CASSSYGTGKNQPQHF. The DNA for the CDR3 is TGTGCCAGCAGTTCATACGGGACAGGGAAAAATCAGCCCCAGCATTTT.

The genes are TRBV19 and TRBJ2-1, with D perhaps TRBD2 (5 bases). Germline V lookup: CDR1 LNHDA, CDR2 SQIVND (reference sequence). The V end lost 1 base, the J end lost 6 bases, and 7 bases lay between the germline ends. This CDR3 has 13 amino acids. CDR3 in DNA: TGTGCCAGTAGTATAGGGCGGGTCAATGAGCAGTTCTTC. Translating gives CASSIGRVNEQFF. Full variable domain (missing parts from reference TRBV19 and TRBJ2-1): DGGITQSPKYLFRKEGQNVTLSCEQNLNHDAMYWYRQDPGQGLRLIYYSQIVNDFQKGDIAEGYSVSREKKESFPLTVTSAQKNPTAFYLCASSIGRVNEQFFGPGTRLTVL.

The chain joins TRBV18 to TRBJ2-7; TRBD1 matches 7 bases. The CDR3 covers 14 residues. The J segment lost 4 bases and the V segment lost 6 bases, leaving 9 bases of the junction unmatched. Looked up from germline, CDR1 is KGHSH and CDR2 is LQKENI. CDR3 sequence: CASSPRQGLYEQYF. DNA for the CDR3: TGTGCCAGCTCGCCCAGACAGGGCTTGTACGAGCAGTACTTC.

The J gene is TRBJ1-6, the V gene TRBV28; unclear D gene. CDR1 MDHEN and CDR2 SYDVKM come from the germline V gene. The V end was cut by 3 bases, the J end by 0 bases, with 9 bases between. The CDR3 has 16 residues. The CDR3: CASSLFRSSYNSPLHF. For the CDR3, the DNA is TGTGCCAGCAGTTTGTTTCGGAGCTCCTATAATTCACCCCTCCACTTT.

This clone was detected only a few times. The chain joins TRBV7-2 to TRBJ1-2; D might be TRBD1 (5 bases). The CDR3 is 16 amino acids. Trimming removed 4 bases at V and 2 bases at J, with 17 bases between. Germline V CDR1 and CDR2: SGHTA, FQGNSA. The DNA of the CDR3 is TGTGCCAGCAGCTGGGCCATCGGGGGATTAAACTATGGCTACACCTTC. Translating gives CASSWAIGGLNYGYTF.

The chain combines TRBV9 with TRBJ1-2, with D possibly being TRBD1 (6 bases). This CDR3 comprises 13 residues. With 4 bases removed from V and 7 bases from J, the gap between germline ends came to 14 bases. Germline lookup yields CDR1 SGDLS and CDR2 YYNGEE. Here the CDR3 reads CASSPRDIGGYTF. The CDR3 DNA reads TGTGCCAGCAGCCCCCGGGACATCGGTGGCTACACCTTC.